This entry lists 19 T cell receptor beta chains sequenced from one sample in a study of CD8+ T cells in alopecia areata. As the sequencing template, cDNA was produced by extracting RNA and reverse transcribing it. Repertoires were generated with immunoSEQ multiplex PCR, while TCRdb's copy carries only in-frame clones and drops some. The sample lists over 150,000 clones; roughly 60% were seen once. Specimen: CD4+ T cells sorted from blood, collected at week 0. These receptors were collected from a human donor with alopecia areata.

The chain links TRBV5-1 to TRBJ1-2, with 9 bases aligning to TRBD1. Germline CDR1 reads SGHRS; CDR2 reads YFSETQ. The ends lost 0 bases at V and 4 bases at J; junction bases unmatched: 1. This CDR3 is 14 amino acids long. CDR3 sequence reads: CASSLGTGVYGYTF. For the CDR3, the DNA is TGCGCCAGCAGCTTGGGGACAGGGGTCTATGGCTACACCTTC.

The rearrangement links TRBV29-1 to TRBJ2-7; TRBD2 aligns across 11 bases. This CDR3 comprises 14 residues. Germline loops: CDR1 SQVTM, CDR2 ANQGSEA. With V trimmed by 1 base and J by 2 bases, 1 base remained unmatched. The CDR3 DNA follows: TGCAGCGTTGAAGGACTAGCGGGGCCCTACGAGCAGTACTTC. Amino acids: CSVEGLAGPYEQYF.

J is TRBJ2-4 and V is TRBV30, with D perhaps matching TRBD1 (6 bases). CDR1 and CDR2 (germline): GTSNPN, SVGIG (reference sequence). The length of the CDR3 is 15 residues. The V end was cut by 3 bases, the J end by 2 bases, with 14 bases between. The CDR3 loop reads CAWSADRLPKNIQYF. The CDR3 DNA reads TGTGCCTGGAGCGCTGACAGGCTCCCCAAAAACATTCAGTACTTC.

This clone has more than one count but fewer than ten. The CDR3 here is CATSRDRDIQYF. The CDR3 DNA is TGTGCCACCAGCAGAGATAGGGACATTCAGTACTTC. The chain uses TRBV15 and TRBJ2-4; D remains unclear. The CDR3 runs 12 residues. Trimming removed 0 bases at V and 8 bases at J, with 5 bases between. Germline CDR1 reads LNHNV; CDR2 reads YYDKDF (reference sequence). The whole variable domain, remainder taken from reference TRBV15 and TRBJ2-4, is DAMVIQNPRYQVTQFGKPVTLSCSQTLNHNVMYWYQQKSSQAPKLLFHYYDKDFNNEADTPDNFQSRRPNTSFCFLDIRSPGLGDTAMYLCATSRDRDIQYFGAGTRLSVL.

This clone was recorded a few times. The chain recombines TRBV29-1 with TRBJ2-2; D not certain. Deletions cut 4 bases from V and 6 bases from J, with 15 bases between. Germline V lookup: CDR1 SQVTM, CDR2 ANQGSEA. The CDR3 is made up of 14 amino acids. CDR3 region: CSVVRAGLAGELFF. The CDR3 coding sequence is TGCAGCGTTGTTAGGGCTGGATTGGCCGGGGAGCTGTTTTTT.

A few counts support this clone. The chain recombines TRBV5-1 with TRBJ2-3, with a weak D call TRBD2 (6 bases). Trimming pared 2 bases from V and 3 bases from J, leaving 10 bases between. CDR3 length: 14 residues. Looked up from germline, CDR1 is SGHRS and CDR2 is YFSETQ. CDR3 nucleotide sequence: TGCGCCAGCAGCTTAACGGGACTGACAGATACGCAGTATTTT. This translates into CASSLTGLTDTQYF.

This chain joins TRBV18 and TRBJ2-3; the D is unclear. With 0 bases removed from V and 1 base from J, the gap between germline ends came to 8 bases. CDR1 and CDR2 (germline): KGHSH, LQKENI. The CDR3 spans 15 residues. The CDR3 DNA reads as TGTGCCAGCTCACCACCTAATAAAGGCACAGATACGCAGTATTTT. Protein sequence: CASSPPNKGTDTQYF.

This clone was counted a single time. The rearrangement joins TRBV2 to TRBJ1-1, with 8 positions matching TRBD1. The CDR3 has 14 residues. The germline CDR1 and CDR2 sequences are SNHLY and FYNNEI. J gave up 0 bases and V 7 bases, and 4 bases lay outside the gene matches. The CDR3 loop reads CASTPTGVNTEAFF. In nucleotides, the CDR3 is TGTGCCAGCACCCCGACAGGGGTGAACACTGAAGCTTTCTTT. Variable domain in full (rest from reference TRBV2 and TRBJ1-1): EPEVTQTPSHQVTQMGQEVILRCVPISNHLYFYWYRQILGQKVEFLVSFYNNEISEKSEIFDDQFSVERPDGSNFTLKIRSTKLEDSAMYFCASTPTGVNTEAFFGQGTRLTVV.

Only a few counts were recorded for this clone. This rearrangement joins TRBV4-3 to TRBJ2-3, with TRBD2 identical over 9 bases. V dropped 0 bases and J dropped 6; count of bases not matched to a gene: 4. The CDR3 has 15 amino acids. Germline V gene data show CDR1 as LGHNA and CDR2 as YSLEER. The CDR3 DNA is TGCGCCAGCAGCCAAGATCCCAGCGGGGGGGATACGCAGTATTTT. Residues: CASSQDPSGGDTQYF.

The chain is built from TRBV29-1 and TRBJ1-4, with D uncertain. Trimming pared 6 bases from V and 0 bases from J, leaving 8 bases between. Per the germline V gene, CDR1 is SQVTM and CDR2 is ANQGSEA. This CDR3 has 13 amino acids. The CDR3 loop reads CSVRVATNEKLFF. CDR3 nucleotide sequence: TGCAGCGTAAGGGTTGCAACTAATGAAAAACTGTTTTTT.

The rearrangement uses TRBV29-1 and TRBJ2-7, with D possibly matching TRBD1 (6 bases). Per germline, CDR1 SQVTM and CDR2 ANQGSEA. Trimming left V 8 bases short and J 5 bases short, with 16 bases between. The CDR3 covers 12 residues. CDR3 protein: CSQTSGAHEQYF. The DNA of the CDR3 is TGCAGCCAGACGTCAGGGGCCCACGAGCAGTACTTC.

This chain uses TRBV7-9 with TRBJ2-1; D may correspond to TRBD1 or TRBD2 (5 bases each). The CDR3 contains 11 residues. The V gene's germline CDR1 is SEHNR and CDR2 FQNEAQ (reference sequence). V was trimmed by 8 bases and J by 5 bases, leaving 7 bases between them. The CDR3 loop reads CASGTHNEQFF. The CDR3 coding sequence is TGTGCCAGCGGGACCCACAATGAGCAGTTCTTC.

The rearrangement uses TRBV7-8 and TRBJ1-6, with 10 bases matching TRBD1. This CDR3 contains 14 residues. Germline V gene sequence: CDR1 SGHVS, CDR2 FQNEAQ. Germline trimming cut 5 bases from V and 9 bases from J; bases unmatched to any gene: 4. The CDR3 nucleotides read TGTGCCAGCAGCGGGGACAGGGGTGGTTCACCCCTCCACTTT. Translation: CASSGDRGGSPLHF.

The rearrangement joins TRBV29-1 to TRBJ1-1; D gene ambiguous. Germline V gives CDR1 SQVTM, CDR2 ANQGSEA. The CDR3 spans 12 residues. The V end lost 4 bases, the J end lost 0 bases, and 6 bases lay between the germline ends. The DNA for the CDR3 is TGCAGCGTTGCTCACCTGAACACTGAAGCTTTCTTT. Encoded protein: CSVAHLNTEAFF.

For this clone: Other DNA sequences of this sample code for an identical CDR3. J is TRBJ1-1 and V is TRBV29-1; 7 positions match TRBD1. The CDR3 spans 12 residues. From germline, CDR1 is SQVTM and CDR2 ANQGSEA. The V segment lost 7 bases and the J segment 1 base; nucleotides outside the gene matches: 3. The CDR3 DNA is TGCAGCGCCGGGACAGCGAACACTGAAGCTTTCTTT. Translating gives CSAGTANTEAFF. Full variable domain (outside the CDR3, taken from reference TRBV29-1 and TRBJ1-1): SAVISQKPSRDICQRGTSLTIQCQVDSQVTMMFWYRQQPGQSLTLIATANQGSEATYESGFVIDKFPISRPNLTFSTLTVSNMSPEDSSIYLCSAGTANTEAFFGQGTRLTVV.

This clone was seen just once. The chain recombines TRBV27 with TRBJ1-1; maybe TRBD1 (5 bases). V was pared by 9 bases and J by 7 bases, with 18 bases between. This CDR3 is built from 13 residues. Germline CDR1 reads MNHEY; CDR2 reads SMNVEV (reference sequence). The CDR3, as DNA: TGTGCCAGTCAGAAGGTGGGAGGGGTTGAAGCTTTCTTT. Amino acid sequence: CASQKVGGVEAFF.

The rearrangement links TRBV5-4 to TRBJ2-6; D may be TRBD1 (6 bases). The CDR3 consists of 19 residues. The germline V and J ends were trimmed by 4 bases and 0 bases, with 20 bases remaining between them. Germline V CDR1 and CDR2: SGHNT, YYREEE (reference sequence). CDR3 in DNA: TGTGCCAGCAGCCCCGCCGTGGTGGACAGCTACTCTGGGGCCAACGTCCTGACTTTC. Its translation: CASSPAVVDSYSGANVLTF.

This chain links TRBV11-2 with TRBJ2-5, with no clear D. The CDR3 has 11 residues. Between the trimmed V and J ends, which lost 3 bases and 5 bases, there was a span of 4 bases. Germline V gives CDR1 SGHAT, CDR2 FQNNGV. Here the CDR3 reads CASSFRETQYF. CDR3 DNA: TGTGCCAGCAGCTTTCGGGAGACCCAGTACTTC.

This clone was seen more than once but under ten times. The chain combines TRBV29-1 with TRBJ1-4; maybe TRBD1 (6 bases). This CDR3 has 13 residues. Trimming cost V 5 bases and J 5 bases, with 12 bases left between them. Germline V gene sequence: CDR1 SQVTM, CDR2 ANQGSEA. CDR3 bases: TGCAGCGTTTACAGGGCTCCGAATGAAAAACTGTTTTTT. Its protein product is CSVYRAPNEKLFF.